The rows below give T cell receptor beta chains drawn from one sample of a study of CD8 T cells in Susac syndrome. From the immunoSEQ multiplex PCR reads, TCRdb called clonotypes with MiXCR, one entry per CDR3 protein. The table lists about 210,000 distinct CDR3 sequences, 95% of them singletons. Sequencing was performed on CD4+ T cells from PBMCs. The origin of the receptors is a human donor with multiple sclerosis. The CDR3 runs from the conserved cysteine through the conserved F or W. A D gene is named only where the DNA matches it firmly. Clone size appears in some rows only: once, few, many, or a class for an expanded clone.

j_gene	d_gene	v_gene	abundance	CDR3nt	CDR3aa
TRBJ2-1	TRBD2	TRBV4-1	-	TGCGCCAGCAGCCAAGAGAAGCGGGGGGGCCCGGAGCAGTTCTTC	CASSQEKRGGPEQFF
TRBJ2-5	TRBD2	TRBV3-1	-	TGTGCCAGCAGCCAAGAAGGGCGGGGGGGCCTGGAGACCCAGTACTTC	CASSQEGRGGLETQYF
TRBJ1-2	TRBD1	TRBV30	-	TGTGCCTGGAGTGTAGGGACAGGGTATTATGGCTACACCTTC	CAWSVGTGYYGYTF
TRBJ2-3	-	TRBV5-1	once	TGCGCCAGCAGCTTTCAGGGTGTCACAGATACGCAGTATTTT	CASSFQGVTDTQYF
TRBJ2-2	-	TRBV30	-	TGTGCCTGGAGTTTTACGGGTCGGACCGGGGAGCTGTTTTTT	CAWSFTGRTGELFF
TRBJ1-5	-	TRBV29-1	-	TGCAGCGTTTCGGGAGGGCAGTCCAATCAGCCCCAGCATTTT	CSVSGGQSNQPQHF
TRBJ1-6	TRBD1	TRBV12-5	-	TGTGCTAGTGGATTAACAGGGGCCAATTCACCCCTCCACTTT	CASGLTGANSPLHF
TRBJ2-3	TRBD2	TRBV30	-	TGTGCCTGGAGTGTCCGGCGGGGGGCTGGAGATACGCAGTATTTT	CAWSVRRGAGDTQYF
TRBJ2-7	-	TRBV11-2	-	TGTGCCAGCAGAATGGGGGGCTCGATCTACGAGCAGTACTTC	CASRMGGSIYEQYF
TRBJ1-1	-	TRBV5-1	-	TGCGCCAGCAGCTCAACAGGGCCGAACACTGAAGCTTTCTTT	CASSSTGPNTEAFF
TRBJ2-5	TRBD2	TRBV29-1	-	TGCAGCGTTGGACTAGCGGGGCCACAAGAGACCCAGTACTTC	CSVGLAGPQETQYF
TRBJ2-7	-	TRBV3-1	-	TGTGCCAGCAGCCCGTCAACGTTCATCTACGAGCAGTACTTC	CASSPSTFIYEQYF
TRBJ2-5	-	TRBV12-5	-	TGTGCTAGTGGTCAAGGGGGTCGAGAGACCCAGTACTTC	CASGQGGRETQYF
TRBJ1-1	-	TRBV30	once	TGTGCCTTATGCGCCCCGACAGGCAATGAAGCTTTCTTT	CALCAPTGNEAFF
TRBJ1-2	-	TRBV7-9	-	TGTGCCAGCAGCTTAGCGATAGAAACCTATGGCTACACCTTC	CASSLAIETYGYTF
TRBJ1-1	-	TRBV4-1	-	TGCGCCAGCAGCCAAGTCCCGGACACTGAAGCTTTCTTT	CASSQVPDTEAFF
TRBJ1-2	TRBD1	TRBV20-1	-	TGCAGTGCTGAACAGGGGGATCGCTACACCTTC	CSAEQGDRYTF
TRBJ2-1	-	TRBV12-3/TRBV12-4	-	TGTGCCAGCAGCCGGGCCCATCAGGGCAATGAGCAGTTCTTC	CASSRAHQGNEQFF
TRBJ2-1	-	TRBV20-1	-	TGCAGTGCTTCCCGGACTTACAATGAGCAGTTCTTC	CSASRTYNEQFF
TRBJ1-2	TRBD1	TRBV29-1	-	TGCAGCGCCCAATCCGGCGGGGGACAGGGTTACGGAAGCTACACCTTC	CSAQSGGGQGYGSYTF
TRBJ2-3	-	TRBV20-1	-	TGCAGTGCTCCCGGGGGAAGCGGCCTCACAGATACGCAGTATTTT	CSAPGGSGLTDTQYF
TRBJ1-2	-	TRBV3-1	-	TGTGCCAGCAGTCAGGGTGGATATGGCTACACCTTC	CASSQGGYGYTF
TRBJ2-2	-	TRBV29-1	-	TGCAGCGTTGAGGCAGGGGTCACCGGGGAGCTGTTTTTT	CSVEAGVTGELFF
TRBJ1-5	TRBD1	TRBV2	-	TGTGCCAGCAGTAAAGACAGGGCGGGTCAGCCCCAGCATTTT	CASSKDRAGQPQHF
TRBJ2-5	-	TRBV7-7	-	TGTGCTAGCAGCTGGGTTGCTGATGGGGAGACCCAGTACTTC	CASSWVADGETQYF
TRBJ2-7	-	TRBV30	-	TGTGCCTGGAACCTACAGCCTAAACTTTTCTACGAGCAGTACTTC	CAWNLQPKLFYEQYF
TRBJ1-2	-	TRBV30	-	TGTGCCTGGAGTGCCCATTCGGGGCATTATGGCTACACCTTC	CAWSAHSGHYGYTF
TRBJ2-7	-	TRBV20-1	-	TGCAGTGCTACGGCTGACTCCTACGAGCAGTACTTC	CSATADSYEQYF
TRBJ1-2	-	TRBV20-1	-	TGCAGTGCTAGTCGCGGGGAGATCTATGGCTACACCTTC	CSASRGEIYGYTF
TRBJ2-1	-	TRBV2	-	TGTGCCAGCAGTGAAAGGGCTATTCACAATGAGCAGTTCTTC	CASSERAIHNEQFF
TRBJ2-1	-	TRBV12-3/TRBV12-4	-	TGTGCCAGCAGTACCCAGGGCTTCAATGAGCAGTTCTTC	CASSTQGFNEQFF
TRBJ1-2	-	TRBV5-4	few	TGTGCCAGCAGCTTGACTGGGTTTAACTATGGCTACACCTTC	CASSLTGFNYGYTF
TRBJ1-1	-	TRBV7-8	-	TGTGCCAGCAGCCCACGGGGCACTGAAGCTTTCTTT	CASSPRGTEAFF
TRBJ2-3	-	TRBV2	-	TGTGCCAGCAGTCCTACAAGGGACACAGATACGCAGTATTTT	CASSPTRDTDTQYF
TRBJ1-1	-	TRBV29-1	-	TGCAGCGTCGGCGACCGACAGAACACTGAAGCTTTCTTT	CSVGDRQNTEAFF
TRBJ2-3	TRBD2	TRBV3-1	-	TGTGCCAGCAGCCAAGGACTAGCGGGGTGGAGCGCAGATACGCAGTATTTT	CASSQGLAGWSADTQYF
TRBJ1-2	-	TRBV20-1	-	TGCAGTGCTACAGGGGACTATGGCTACACCTTC	CSATGDYGYTF
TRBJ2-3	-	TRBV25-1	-	TGTGCCAGCAGTTTAGCATTCGACAAAGATACGCAGTATTTT	CASSLAFDKDTQYF
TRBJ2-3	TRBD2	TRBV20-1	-	TGCAGTGCTAGGGAGCGGGGGATGGATACGCAGTATTTT	CSARERGMDTQYF
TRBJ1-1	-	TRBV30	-	TGTGCCTGGAGTGTACGGACCTCGAACACTGAAGCTTTCTTT	CAWSVRTSNTEAFF
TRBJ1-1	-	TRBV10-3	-	TGTGCCATCAACGGCGGGACACCGAACACTGAAGCTTTCTTT	CAINGGTPNTEAFF
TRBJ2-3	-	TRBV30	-	TGTGCCTGGACTCCCAGCACAGATACGCAGTATTTT	CAWTPSTDTQYF
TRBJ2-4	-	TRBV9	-	TGTGCCAGCAGCGTAGCTGACAGCTTCGTAGACATTCAGTACTTC	CASSVADSFVDIQYF
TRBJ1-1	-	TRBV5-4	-	TGTGCCAGCAGCGTGGATGGGGGGACTGAAGCTTTCTTT	CASSVDGGTEAFF
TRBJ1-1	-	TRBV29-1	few	TGCAGCGTTGGGGGCTTGAACACTGAAGCTTTCTTT	CSVGGLNTEAFF
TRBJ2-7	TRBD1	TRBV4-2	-	TGTGCCAGCAGCCCGGGGGACAGGGGCATCGAGCAGTACTTC	CASSPGDRGIEQYF
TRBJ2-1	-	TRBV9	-	TGTGCCAGCAGCGTGGAACAGGGCGAAATCTACAATGAGCAGTTCTTC	CASSVEQGEIYNEQFF